The 20 T cell receptor beta chains given below trace back to one sample, sequenced in a study of T cells after yellow fever vaccination. TCRdb used MiXCR to reprocess the 5' RACE reads, holding one entry per CDR3 protein. Of under 200,000 distinct CDR3 sequences listed, around 7% are singletons. The material sequenced was CD4+ T cells sorted from PBMCs, taken 4 to 5 days after the first yellow fever vaccination. The receptors here all came from a man aged 18 to 30 who received the YFV17D yellow fever vaccine.

This clonotype was found many times. The chain is built from TRBV5-1 and TRBJ1-2, with D possibly being TRBD1 (6 bases). The CDR3 length is 14 residues. With 4 bases removed from V and 5 bases from J, the gap between germline ends came to 15 bases. Germline CDR1 and CDR2: SGHRS and YFSETQ. CDR3 in DNA: TGCGCCAGCAGCGCCTTGGACAGCTCATATGGCTACACCTTC. Its translation: CASSALDSSYGYTF. The variable domain in full, completed from reference TRBV5-1 and TRBJ1-2, reads KAGVTQTPRYLIKTRGQQVTLSCSPISGHRSVSWYQQTPGQGLQFLFEYFSETQRNKGNFPGRFSGRQFSNSRSEMNVSTLELGDSALYLCASSALDSSYGYTFGSGTRLTVV.

This clonotype was detected a few times. The chain is built from TRBV5-1 and TRBJ2-7, with D unclear. The CDR3 loop spans 14 amino acids. Germline loops: CDR1 SGHRS, CDR2 YFSETQ. V lost 2 bases and J lost 2, with 11 bases in between. CDR3 bases: TGCGCCAGCAGCTTATCGGCGGAAACCTACGAGCAGTACTTC. Translated: CASSLSAETYEQYF.

The table lists this clonotype with many counts. The chain uses TRBV11-1 and TRBJ2-3; D not resolved. The CDR3 is 19 amino acids. Per germline, CDR1 SGHAT and CDR2 FQDESV (reference sequence). Trimming removed 5 bases from V and 1 base from J, with 25 bases in between. The CDR3 sequence is CASSLSTLGRPRGTDTQYF. DNA for the CDR3: TGTGCCAGCAGCCTGTCCACTCTCGGCAGGCCGAGAGGCACAGATACGCAGTATTTT.

This chain links TRBV7-2 with TRBJ2-4; weak D call: TRBD1 (6 bases). The V end was cut by 1 base, the J end by 9 bases, with 16 bases between. There are 15 residues in the CDR3. Germline V gene sequence: CDR1 SGHTA, CDR2 FQGNSA. CDR3 sequence (DNA): TGTGCCAGCAGCTTAGTGAGCCAGGGGCCAGGCATTCAGTACTTC. It encodes CASSLVSQGPGIQYF.

The chain combines TRBV4-1 with TRBJ2-3; no firm D call. V dropped 5 bases and J dropped 6 bases, with 15 bases sitting between them. Germline-derived CDR1 and CDR2 are MGHRA and YSYEKL. The CDR3 contains 14 residues. Here the CDR3 reads CASSSRRIGDTQYF. CDR3 nucleotide sequence: TGCGCCAGCAGCTCCCGACGTATCGGGGATACGCAGTATTTT.

This clonotype was found many times. The chain combines TRBV20-1 with TRBJ2-1; TRBD2 is a possible D gene (5 bases). Trimming cost V 1 base and J 4 bases, with 11 bases left between them. Germline V CDR1 and CDR2: DFQATT, SNEGSKA (reference sequence). CDR3 length equals 14 residues. CDR3 sequence reads: CSARGGSRYNEQFF. The CDR3 coding sequence is TGCAGTGCTAGAGGAGGGAGCAGGTACAATGAGCAGTTCTTC.

This rearrangement joins TRBV29-1 to TRBJ2-3; D remains ambiguous. The CDR3 is made up of 13 amino acids. Germline loops: CDR1 SQVTM, CDR2 ANQGSEA. The V gene lost 1 base and the J gene lost 2 bases, with 7 bases spanning the gap. This CDR3 reads CSVEVEITDTQYF. CDR3 bases: TGCAGCGTTGAAGTCGAGATCACAGATACGCAGTATTTT.

This clonotype has ten or more counts. The DNA for the CDR3 is TGTGCCAGCAGTTATAGTTTTTGGGGTCGGACCCAGTACTTC. This gives the protein CASSYSFWGRTQYF. The V and J genes are TRBV6-2 or TRBV6-3 and TRBJ2-5, with unresolved D. The CDR3 runs to 14 residues. Trimming pared 3 bases from V and 7 bases from J, leaving 15 bases between. Germline CDR1 reads MNHEY; CDR2 reads SVGEGT.

The table lists this clonotype with many counts. The V and J genes are TRBV15 and TRBJ2-3, with D hard to call. Germline V gene lookup returns CDR1 LNHNV and CDR2 YYDKDF (reference sequence). The CDR3 spans 17 residues. V lost 3 bases and J lost 3, with 19 bases in between. The CDR3 DNA sequence: TGTGCCACCAGCAGGCCTCCGACGACCCGCTCGACAGATACGCAGTATTTT. It encodes CATSRPPTTRSTDTQYF.

The chain joins TRBV11-3 to TRBJ2-3; no clear D gene. Germline V lookup: CDR1 SGHNT, CDR2 YENEEA. The V and J ends lost 3 bases and 9 bases respectively, with 10 bases between them. CDR3 size: 12 residues. CDR3 sequence: CASSLNYGTQYF. CDR3 nucleotides: TGTGCCAGCAGCTTGAATTATGGCACGCAGTATTTT.

This clonotype came up many times. The rearrangement joins TRBV12-3 or TRBV12-4 to TRBJ2-6; no firm D call. The CDR3 runs 14 residues. V shed 6 bases and J shed 1 base, with 7 bases lying between them. The CDR3 DNA sequence: TGTGCCAGCAGGCTATTTTCTGGGGCCAACGTCCTGACTTTC. Translated, it gives CASRLFSGANVLTF.

In this sample, this clonotype turned up many times. The chain joins TRBV5-1 to TRBJ1-1; TRBD1 matches at 8 bases. Looked up from germline, CDR1 is SGHRS and CDR2 is YFSETQ. The length of the CDR3 is 14 residues. The V and J ends lost 4 bases and 4 bases, in that order; junction bases with no gene match: 6. The CDR3 DNA reads as TGCGCCAGCAGCCGACAGGGGTCCACCACTGAAGCTTTCTTT. Its protein product is CASSRQGSTTEAFF.

This clonotype was seen more than once but under ten times. The chain recombines TRBV5-1 with TRBJ2-2; 7 positions agree with TRBD1. Germline values: CDR1 SGHRS, CDR2 YFSETQ. The CDR3 is 14 residues long. V gave up 9 bases and J gave up 4 bases; unmatched junction bases: 9. CDR3: CATPKGAGTGELFF. The CDR3 bases are TGCGCCACCCCGAAGGGGGCGGGCACCGGGGAGCTGTTTTTT.

This clonotype was detected ten times or more. The CDR3 coding sequence is TGTGCCAGCAGTCGAAGGGACAGGGGGCCCTACGAGCAGTACTTC. Encoded protein: CASSRRDRGPYEQYF. This rearrangement joins TRBV6-1 to TRBJ2-7; 12 positions agree with TRBD1. V was pared by 5 bases and J by 2 bases, with 4 bases of the junction left unmatched. Germline CDR1 and CDR2: MNHNS and SASEGT. The CDR3 consists of 15 residues.

There are a few counts of this clonotype. Compared with germline, one end of the junction differs, possibly owing to a read error. The CDR3: CGSSAFRLAGTDTQYF. DNA of the CDR3: TGTGGCAGCAGCGCATTTCGACTAGCGGGAACAGATACGCAGTATTTT. The chain carries TRBV3-1 and TRBJ2-3, with 11 bases identical to TRBD2. The length of the CDR3 is 16 residues. In germline, CDR1 is LGHDT, CDR2 YNNKEL (reference sequence).

The table lists this clonotype with a few counts. The chain is built from TRBV7-3 and TRBJ1-1; D remains ambiguous. The CDR3 sequence is 13 residues long. Germline-derived CDR1 and CDR2 are SGHTA and FQGTGA. Deletions cut 4 bases from V and 1 base from J, with 7 bases between. The CDR3 bases are TGTGCCAGCAGCTATTCCACGAACACTGAAGCTTTCTTT. Translated: CASSYSTNTEAFF. Using reference TRBV7-3 and TRBJ1-1 for the parts outside the CDR3, the full variable domain is GAGVSQTPSNKVTEKGKYVELRCDPISGHTALYWYRQSLGQGPEFLIYFQGTGAADDSGLPNDRFFAVRPEGSVSTLKIQRTERGDSAVYLCASSYSTNTEAFFGQGTRLTVV.

The CDR3 DNA is TGTGCCAGCAGCTTGGTATGGGATCCGTCTATGGGCTACACCTTC. This gives the protein CASSLVWDPSMGYTF. The V gene is TRBV5-4, the J gene TRBJ1-2; D is unclear. The CDR3 loop spans 15 amino acids. Per the germline V gene, CDR1 is SGHNT and CDR2 is YYREEE (reference sequence). Deletions cut 0 bases from V and 8 bases from J, with 17 bases between.

This clonotype was seen ten or more times. CDR3 nucleotide sequence: TGTGCCAGCAGCTTGAGGCCAGCCGCCCAGGAGACCCAGTACTTC. It codes for CASSLRPAAQETQYF. This chain connects TRBV5-4 to TRBJ2-5; no firm D call. V shed 1 base and J shed 5 bases, with 15 bases lying between them. The V gene's germline CDR1 is SGHNT and CDR2 YYREEE (reference sequence). CDR3 length: 15 amino acids.

The rearrangement joins TRBV5-1 to TRBJ1-1; D ambiguous. The CDR3 consists of 16 residues. Looked up from germline, CDR1 is SGHRS and CDR2 is YFSETQ. V was trimmed by 4 bases and J by 7 bases, leaving 23 bases between them. The CDR3 here is CASSTGARVRGDEAFF. CDR3 bases: TGCGCCAGCAGCACTGGCGCCCGGGTCCGAGGTGATGAAGCTTTCTTT.

The table lists this clonotype with many counts. CDR3 sequence (DNA): TGCGCCAGCAGTAACAGGGGCTCCTACGAGCAGTACTTC. Protein sequence: CASSNRGSYEQYF. The rearrangement links TRBV23-1 to TRBJ2-7; 7 positions match TRBD1. TRBV23-1 is an open reading frame, and its role is uncertain. The length of the CDR3 is 13 residues. Trimming removed 5 bases from V and 0 bases from J; junction bases left unmatched: 1.